This T cell receptor (beta chain) emerged from a study of early T cells in non-severe SARS-CoV-2 infection. Study-level background: The input, bulk RNA from unsorted whole blood, was sequenced, and chains were unpaired.

General observations from the study: VDJdb matches were skewed toward anti-spike CD8 T cell responses.

This clonotype was seen ten or more times. The antigen remains unidentified. Trimming removed 1 base at V and 2 bases at J, with 1 base between. Germline V gene sequence: CDR1 SGHVS, CDR2 FNYEAQ. The CDR3 spans 12 residues. Researchers attached unique molecular identifiers to individual cDNA molecules. In TCRdb, the 5' RACE reads were re-called with MiXCR into one record per CDR3 protein. The sample records about 37,000 distinct CDR3 sequences, roughly 5.9% being singletons. The chain is built from TRBV7-6 and TRBJ2-3; D uncertain. Specimen: whole blood. The TCR was taken from an adult who was a healthcare worker with PCR-confirmed SARS-CoV-2 infection or an uninfected control (not recorded which). CDR3 coding DNA: TGTGCCAGCAGCTTAGACACAGATACGCAGTATTTT. Protein: CASSLDTDTQYF.